The following is a T cell receptor beta chain sequence with its context. Its antigen remains unknown. The ends lost 6 bases at V and 9 bases at J; junction bases unmatched: 7. The CDR3 runs to 15 residues. Germline CDR1 MNHEY, CDR2 SVGAGI. The PCR contained 60 Vbeta and 13 Jbeta primers. Method: immunoSEQ multiplex PCR; TCRdb's copy keeps in-frame clones and lacks some. This sample has about 180,000 clones; about 80% occur once, and the top ten carry roughly 2%. Among the donors, all were healthy bone marrow donors. These data come from a study of cytomegalovirus exposure and HLA in healthy donors. Across the whole study: Membership in the Caucasian-associated ancestry cluster was found for 81% of nearly 400 genotyped donors. Study-wide points: One variant, a missense change in DCLRE1C, was linked in a later analysis to TCR beta V- and J-gene trimming.

The sequencing sample was made of PBMCs. The chain has TRBV6-5 and TRBJ2-1; 14 positions match TRBD2. This receptor was identified in a woman aged 25-40 years in good health and CMV-seronegative. CDR3 in amino acids: CASSYGLAGGSEQFF. The CDR3, as DNA: TGTGCCAGCAGCTATGGACTAGCGGGAGGAAGTGAGCAGTTCTTC.